A single sample gave rise to the 30 T cell receptor beta chains below, sequenced in a study of PD-1 blockade in classical Hodgkin lymphoma. Using immunoSEQ multiplex PCR, the repertoire was profiled, and TCRdb retains in-frame clones only, with some absent. The sample carries some 14,000 clones, about four fifths recorded once. Every patient had relapsed following autologous stem cell transplantation, and cohorts differed in brentuximab vedotin exposure. Source: peripheral blood mononuclear cells (PBMCs), taken at baseline. Receptors were obtained from a human donor with classical Hodgkin lymphoma.

The V and J genes are TRBV5-3 and TRBJ1-1, with D possibly TRBD1 on 6 matching bases. TRBV5-3 carries the ORF label, with uncertain function. The CDR3 has 14 residues. The germline V and J ends were trimmed by 8 bases and 8 bases, with 22 bases remaining between them. CDR3 sequence reads: CASSYAGGRREAFF. The CDR3 DNA reads TGTGCCAGCAGTTATGCCGGGGGCCGAAGGGAAGCTTTCTTT.

The chain has TRBV5-1 and TRBJ1-2; D uncertain. CDR1 is SGHRS and CDR2 is YFSETQ in the germline V gene. The CDR3 is 16 amino acids. The V end lost 0 bases, the J end lost 8 bases, and 20 bases lay between the germline ends. CDR3 amino acids: CASSLGQRGLFIGYTF. The CDR3 DNA follows: TGCGCCAGCAGCTTGGGACAACGGGGTTTATTTATCGGCTACACCTTC.

The chain has TRBV5-1 and TRBJ2-2; 9 bases are a match to TRBD1. The germline CDR1 and CDR2 sequences are SGHRS and YFSETQ. V was pared by 4 bases and J by 5 bases, with 6 bases of the junction left unmatched. CDR3 length: 15 amino acids. The CDR3 DNA reads as TGCGCCAGCAGCCAAATGACAGGGGGAACCGGGGAGCTGTTTTTT. Its translation is CASSQMTGGTGELFF.

J is TRBJ2-1 and V is TRBV11-1; 10 nucleotides align to TRBD2. In germline, CDR1 is SGHAT, CDR2 FQDESV (reference sequence). The length of the CDR3 is 17 residues. The V segment lost 4 bases and the J segment 5 bases; nucleotides outside the gene matches: 11. The CDR3 DNA is TGTGCCAGCAGCTCAAACAAGCGGGGGGGAGCGGACAATGAGCAGTTCTTC. It yields the protein CASSSNKRGGADNEQFF.

The rearrangement joins TRBV4-3 to TRBJ2-2; D is uncertain. The CDR3 is 17 amino acids. CDR1 and CDR2 from the germline V gene are LGHNA and YSLEER. V was clipped by 4 bases and J by 6 bases, with 21 bases between them. The CDR3 sequence: CASSPGPGWSIAGELFF. The CDR3 DNA reads TGCGCCAGCAGCCCAGGACCCGGATGGAGTATTGCCGGGGAGCTGTTTTTT.

This rearrangement joins TRBV18 to TRBJ1-2; D gene unclear. The germline V gene has CDR1 KGHSH and CDR2 LQKENI. The CDR3 consists of 15 residues. V was cut by 6 bases and J by 0 bases, with 14 bases left in between. The CDR3 nucleotides read TGTGCCAGCTCTCTCCGCCGGGAATCTAACTATGGCTACACCTTC. Translating it yields CASSLRRESNYGYTF. Drawing the rest from reference TRBV18 and TRBJ1-2, the complete variable domain is NAGVMQNPRHLVRRRGQEARLRCSPMKGHSHVYWYRQLPEEGLKFMVYLQKENIIDESGMPKERFSAEFPKEGPSILRIQQVVRGDSAAYFCASSLRRESNYGYTFGSGTRLTVV.

This clone came up once. V is TRBV5-6 and J is TRBJ1-4, with TRBD1 matching 8 bases. The germline V gene encodes CDR1 SGHDT and CDR2 YYEEEE. The CDR3 contains 14 residues. After removal of 4 bases from V and 5 bases from J, the junction contained 4 bases not matched to a gene. For the CDR3, the DNA is TGTGCCAGCAGCCGGACAGGGACAAATGAAAAACTGTTTTTT. Translated: CASSRTGTNEKLFF.

This chain joins TRBV7-8 and TRBJ2-5; D may be TRBD2 (6 bases). CDR1 and CDR2 (germline): SGHVS, FQNEAQ. Trimming pared 5 bases from V and 5 bases from J, leaving 15 bases between. This CDR3 has 14 residues. The CDR3 bases are TGTGCCAGCAGCCCAAGTAGACGGGGGGAGACCCAGTACTTC. Encoded protein: CASSPSRRGETQYF.

The rearrangement joins TRBV7-2 to TRBJ2-2; weak D call: TRBD2 (5 bases). The V and J ends lost 4 bases and 7 bases respectively, with 19 bases between them. Germline CDR1 is SGHTA and CDR2 is FQGNSA. The CDR3 has 16 residues. The CDR3 loop is CASSYQPPGLGGELFF. CDR3 DNA sequence: TGTGCCAGCAGCTACCAACCTCCTGGACTCGGCGGGGAGCTGTTTTTT.

The genes are TRBV28 and TRBJ2-2, with a weak D call TRBD2 (5 bases). Trimming took off 6 bases at V and 2 bases at J, with 13 bases between the two ends. CDR1 and CDR2 from the germline V gene are MDHEN and SYDVKM. The CDR3 totals 15 residues. The CDR3 protein is CASSPSGINTGELFF. CDR3 DNA: TGTGCCAGCAGCCCCTCGGGGATAAACACCGGGGAGCTGTTTTTT.

This chain uses TRBV10-1 with TRBJ2-3, with TRBD1 as a possible D gene (6 bases). The CDR3 totals 16 residues. Looked up from germline, CDR1 is WNHNN and CDR2 is SYGVQD (reference sequence). Between the trimmed V and J ends, which lost 6 bases and 1 base, there was a span of 17 bases. The CDR3: CASSRDTGFGTDTQYF. CDR3 nucleotide sequence: TGCGCCAGCAGCCGGGACACGGGTTTCGGCACAGATACGCAGTATTTT.

This chain links TRBV7-9 with TRBJ1-2; possibly TRBD1 for D (5 bases). This CDR3 contains 15 residues. The germline V gene encodes CDR1 SEHNR and CDR2 FQNEAQ (reference sequence). Trimming took off 1 base at V and 6 bases at J, with 15 bases between the two ends. This CDR3 reads CASSLGGPTRDGYTF. Here the CDR3 DNA reads TGTGCCAGCAGCTTAGGGGGACCCACACGGGATGGCTACACCTTC.

The rearrangement links TRBV5-5 to TRBJ1-5, with no clear D. V lost 1 base to trimming and J lost 3 bases, with 11 bases between them. The CDR3 spans 15 residues. The germline gives CDR1 SGHKS, CDR2 YYEKEE (reference sequence). The CDR3 here is CASSLNSGYNQPQHF. The DNA of the CDR3 is TGTGCCAGCAGCTTGAACAGCGGATACAATCAGCCCCAGCATTTT.

V and J are TRBV28 and TRBJ2-7, with 9 positions matching TRBD1. The CDR3 is made up of 15 amino acids. Trimming took 6 bases from V and 3 from J; bases not matched to a gene: 9. In germline, CDR1 is MDHEN, CDR2 SYDVKM. The CDR3 reads CASRTRGQGYYEQYF. DNA of the CDR3: TGTGCCAGCAGAACCCGGGGACAGGGTTACTACGAGCAGTACTTC.

The count of this clone is one. V and J are TRBV5-1 and TRBJ2-3; 13 bases line up with TRBD2. CDR1 and CDR2 from the germline V gene are SGHRS and YFSETQ. This CDR3 has 15 residues. Trimming at V came to 4 bases and at J to 4 bases, leaving 3 bases not matched to a gene. The CDR3 here is CASSPGTSGADTQYF. The CDR3 nucleotides are TGCGCCAGCAGCCCAGGGACTAGCGGGGCAGATACGCAGTATTTT.

The CDR3 DNA is TGCGCCAGCAGCACTGGCCACTCTGGGGCCAACGTCCTGACTTTC. Encoded protein: CASSTGHSGANVLTF. The V gene is TRBV5-1, the J gene TRBJ2-6; D call uncertain. Germline CDR1 is SGHRS and CDR2 is YFSETQ. This CDR3 region has 15 residues. Trimming removed 4 bases from V and 0 bases from J, with 8 bases in between.

The gene calls are TRBV11-2 and TRBJ2-1, with D possibly matching TRBD1 (6 bases). Per germline, CDR1 SGHAT and CDR2 FQNNGV. V was trimmed by 4 bases and J by 7 bases, leaving 17 bases between them. The CDR3 contains 15 residues. In DNA, the CDR3 is TGTGCCAGCAGCTATGGGCAGGGGTCGGGTAATGAGCAGTTCTTC. Protein product: CASSYGQGSGNEQFF. The whole variable domain, remainder taken from reference TRBV11-2 and TRBJ2-1, is EAGVAQSPRYKIIEKRQSVAFWCNPISGHATLYWYQQILGQGPKLLIQFQNNGVVDDSQLPKDRFSAERLKGVDSTLKIQPAKLEDSAVYLCASSYGQGSGNEQFFGPGTRLTVL.

The chain uses TRBV30 and TRBJ1-5; D unclear. In germline, CDR1 is GTSNPN, CDR2 SVGIG (reference sequence). This CDR3 contains 13 residues. V lost 1 base to trimming and J lost 0 bases, with 4 bases between them. The CDR3 loop is CAWSGYSNQPQHF. CDR3 in DNA: TGTGCCTGGAGTGGCTATAGCAATCAGCCCCAGCATTTT. The full variable domain, rest sourced from reference TRBV30 and TRBJ1-5, is SQTIHQWPATLVQPVGSPLSLECTVEGTSNPNLYWYRQAAGRGLQLLFYSVGIGQISSEVPQNLSASRPQDRQFILSSKKLLLSDSGFYLCAWSGYSNQPQHFGDGTRLSIL.

This chain links TRBV7-2 with TRBJ1-3; tentatively, D is TRBD1 (5 bases). Germline V lookup: CDR1 SGHTA, CDR2 FQGNSA. The CDR3 has 15 residues. The germline V and J ends were trimmed by 6 bases and 0 bases, with 12 bases remaining between them. The CDR3 sequence is CASRPSGSSGNTIYF. The CDR3 coding sequence is TGTGCCAGCAGGCCCTCAGGGTCCTCTGGAAACACCATATATTTT.

The rearrangement uses TRBV5-1 and TRBJ2-1; 7 bases are a match to TRBD1. J lost 4 bases, V lost 4 bases, and 5 bases had no gene match. The germline gives CDR1 SGHRS, CDR2 YFSETQ. CDR3 length equals 14 residues. In DNA form, the CDR3 reads TGCGCCAGCAGCGGGACAGTGGCATACAATGAGCAGTTCTTC. Its protein product is CASSGTVAYNEQFF.

V usage is TRBV9 and J usage is TRBJ2-1, with D possibly being TRBD2 (5 bases). The CDR3 is made up of 15 amino acids. Per the germline V gene, CDR1 is SGDLS and CDR2 is YYNGEE. Trimming pared 3 bases from V and 0 bases from J, leaving 10 bases between. The CDR3 DNA follows: TGTGCCAGCAGCGCTCAAGGGAGCTCCTACAATGAGCAGTTCTTC. Encoded protein: CASSAQGSSYNEQFF.

J is TRBJ1-6 and V is TRBV19; D may be TRBD1 (5 bases). Germline V gene sequence: CDR1 LNHDA, CDR2 SQIVND (reference sequence). V lost 4 bases, J lost 13 bases, and 23 bases lay in between. The CDR3 totals 16 residues. CDR3 loop: CASSSRERITKGPLHF. In nucleotides, the CDR3 is TGTGCCAGTAGTAGCCGGGAACGGATTACTAAGGGGCCCCTCCACTTT.

This clone was seen a handful of times. As DNA, the CDR3 is TGTGCCAGCAGCTTCGAGGGGACCGGCACAGATACGCAGTATTTT. Translated: CASSFEGTGTDTQYF. V gene TRBV5-5 combines with J gene TRBJ2-3, with D perhaps given as TRBD1 or TRBD2 (5 bases each). Between the trimmed V and J ends, which lost 2 bases and 1 base, there was a span of 11 bases. CDR1 is SGHKS and CDR2 is YYEKEE in the germline V gene (reference sequence). The CDR3 has 15 amino acids. The variable domain in full, completed from reference TRBV5-5 and TRBJ2-3, reads DAGVTQSPTHLIKTRGQQVTLRCSPISGHKSVSWYQQVLGQGPQFIFQYYEKEERGRGNFPDRFSARQFPNYSSELNVNALLLGDSALYLCASSFEGTGTDTQYFGPGTRLTVL.

The CDR3 reads CASSLLRWSGGDQETQYF. CDR3 sequence (DNA): TGTGCCAGCAGCCTACTAAGATGGAGCGGGGGGGACCAAGAGACCCAGTACTTC. This chain connects TRBV7-9 to TRBJ2-5, with 10 bases that match TRBD2. CDR1 is SEHNR, CDR2 FQNEAQ, per germline (reference sequence). Trimming took 5 bases from V and 0 from J; bases not matched to a gene: 12. CDR3 length equals 18 residues.

The chain links TRBV5-1 to TRBJ1-3, with 11 bases identical to TRBD1. In germline, CDR1 is SGHRS, CDR2 YFSETQ. V lost 4 bases and J lost 8; bases outside the gene matches: 8. This CDR3 region has 15 residues. CDR3 amino acids: CASSLSGTGGDTIYF. The CDR3 region has the DNA TGCGCCAGCAGCCTCTCCGGGACAGGGGGAGACACCATATATTTT.

This clone was seen a few times. The rearrangement joins TRBV19 to TRBJ2-4; D is possibly TRBD1 (5 bases). Looked up from germline, CDR1 is LNHDA and CDR2 is SQIVND (reference sequence). The CDR3 is made up of 16 amino acids. The ends were cut back, 5 bases at V and 0 bases at J, with 14 bases in the middle. The CDR3 nucleotides are TGTGCCAGTAGTGGGGCAGGGTCTTTAGCCAAAAACATTCAGTACTTC. Protein product: CASSGAGSLAKNIQYF.

The chain carries TRBV6-5 and TRBJ1-5; no clear D gene. Trimming took 4 bases from V and 4 from J, leaving 5 bases between them. Looked up from germline, CDR1 is MNHEY and CDR2 is SVGAGI. CDR3 length equals 12 residues. The CDR3 nucleotides read TGTGCCAGCAGTTTCCTTAATCAGCCCCAGCATTTT. Translating it yields CASSFLNQPQHF.

The genes are TRBV10-3 and TRBJ2-7; 9 bases agree with TRBD1. J lost 4 bases, V lost 6 bases, and 7 bases had no gene match. The CDR3 extends over 14 amino acids. Germline V CDR1 and CDR2: ENHRY, SYGVKD. The CDR3 DNA reads as TGTGCCATCAGACCGGGACAGGGCCATTACGAGCAGTACTTC. Protein: CAIRPGQGHYEQYF.

This clone was seen more than once but under ten times. This chain joins TRBV5-1 and TRBJ2-7; perhaps D is TRBD1 or TRBD2 (6 bases each). Trimming stripped 0 bases from V and 2 bases from J, with 12 bases between. CDR3 length equals 15 residues. Germline CDR1 SGHRS, CDR2 YFSETQ. CDR3 nucleotide sequence: TGCGCCAGCAGCTTGGCCGCGGGACAAACCTACGAGCAGTACTTC. It translates to CASSLAAGQTYEQYF.

The rearrangement uses TRBV6-5 and TRBJ1-1, with D uncertain. V was clipped by 6 bases and J by 10 bases, with 21 bases between them. Germline V CDR1 and CDR2: MNHEY, SVGAGI. The CDR3 spans 14 residues. As DNA, the CDR3 is TGTGCCAGCAGCCCTCGAAGACTAGAGCTGGGAGCTTTCTTT. Amino acids: CASSPRRLELGAFF.